This T cell receptor beta chain was captured in a study of blood T cell repertoires in COVID-19. Study-level background: The United States, Italy and Spain were the sources of the acute and convalescent COVID-19 samples. Sources were T cells, B-cell-depleted T cells, or PBMCs; the material itself was cDNA or gDNA.

Original processing notes: Estimated nucleated cell counts came from reference gene primer amplification. Produced via immunoSEQ multiplex PCR; TCRdb's table is partial and in-frame only. The V and J calls and clone size are taken from that table; D and trimming were inferred from the DNA. Of 240,000 or so clones listed, around 88% are singletons. Cohorts were assigned according to the clinical history that participants reported. Sequencing was carried out using PBMCs or T cells enriched from blood (not recorded which). This clonotype originated in a woman aged 40 to 55 with acute COVID-19.

CDR3: CASRFIPRGNGYTF. CDR3 DNA sequence: TGTGCCAGCAGATTTATTCCCAGGGGGAATGGCTACACCTTC. The chain combines TRBV25-1 with TRBJ1-2, with 7 bases fitting TRBD1. Germline V gene lookup returns CDR1 MGHDK and CDR2 SYGVNS. Trimming cost V 6 bases and J 6 bases; bases outside gene matches: 10. The CDR3 covers 14 residues.